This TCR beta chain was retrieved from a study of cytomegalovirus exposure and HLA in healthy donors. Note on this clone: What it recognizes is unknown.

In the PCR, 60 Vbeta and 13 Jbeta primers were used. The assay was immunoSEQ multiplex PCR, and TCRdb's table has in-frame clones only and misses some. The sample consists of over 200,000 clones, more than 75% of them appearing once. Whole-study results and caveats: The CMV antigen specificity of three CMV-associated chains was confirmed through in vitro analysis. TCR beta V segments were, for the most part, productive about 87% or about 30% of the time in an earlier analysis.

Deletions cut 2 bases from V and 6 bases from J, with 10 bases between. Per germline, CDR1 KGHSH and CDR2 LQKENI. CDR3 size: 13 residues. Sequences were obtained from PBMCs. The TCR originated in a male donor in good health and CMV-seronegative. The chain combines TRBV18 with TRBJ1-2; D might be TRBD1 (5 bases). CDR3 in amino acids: CASSPGRDHGYTF. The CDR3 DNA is TGTGCCAGCTCACCAGGGAGGGACCATGGCTACACCTTC. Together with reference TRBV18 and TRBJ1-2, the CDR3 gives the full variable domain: NAGVMQNPRHLVRRRGQEARLRCSPMKGHSHVYWYRQLPEEGLKFMVYLQKENIIDESGMPKERFSAEFPKEGPSILRIQQVVRGDSAAYFCASSPGRDHGYTFGSGTRLTVV.